The text below deals with one T cell receptor beta chain. The antigen remains unidentified. The data originate from a study of graft-versus-host responses after intestinal transplantation. TCRdb's copy holds only in-frame clones and misses some; the assay was immunoSEQ multiplex PCR. The sample has tens of thousands of clones; 84% are singletons. Study findings and constraints: In recipient marrow, GvH clones were found, and some appeared first in ileum or blood. Peak circulating GvH clone levels were associated with early post-transplant HvG declines.

This CDR3 comprises 11 residues. V was shortened by 4 bases and J by 5 bases, with 5 bases between the two germline ends. Germline CDR1 reads LNHDA; CDR2 reads SQIVND (reference sequence). The source of this sequence is a human donor who was the organ donor for an intestinal transplant. Specimen: unstimulated CD4+ T cells sorted from spleen or lymph node cells, collected before transplant. This chain uses TRBV19 with TRBJ1-1; D is uncertain. The CDR3 loop is CASSTGTEAFF. In nucleotides, the CDR3 is TGTGCCAGTAGTACGGGGACTGAAGCTTTCTTT.